The clone carrying this T cell receptor (beta chain) was found a few times. Its antigen is still unknown. The primer mix had 60 Vbeta and 13 Jbeta primers. Measured with immunoSEQ multiplex PCR; TCRdb has only the in-frame clones, and not every one. The table includes some 140,000 clones, approximately 62% detected once. The sample comes from a study of cytomegalovirus exposure and HLA in healthy donors. Findings and limits, study-wide: A few CMV-associated chains proved CMV antigen-specific in vitro. Links to common viral pathogens appeared, in a later analysis, for several of the most significant clusters.

Regarding donors, all were healthy bone marrow donors. This TCR derives from a human donor in good health. Input material: PBMCs.

Written as DNA, the CDR3 is TGTGCCAGCTCACCAGGACTAGCGGACCCTTTTGAGCAGTACTTC. It specifies CASSPGLADPFEQYF. The chain combines TRBV18 with TRBJ2-7; 10 bases line up with TRBD2. Germline loops: CDR1 KGHSH, CDR2 LQKENI. The V gene end was trimmed by 2 bases and the J gene end by 7 bases; junction bases not matched to a gene: 8. The CDR3 sequence is 15 residues long.